This T cell receptor delta chain is from a study of gamma-delta chains in newborns, infants, children. In the study overall: Innate gammadelta T cells reportedly expand polyclonally right after birth, driven by microbial exposure, per the title.

The CDR3 is 18 amino acids. J lost 4 bases, V lost 0 bases, and 15 bases had no gene match. Germline V gives CDR1 GEAIGNYY, CDR2 EKD. With CATT, TCRdb re-called clones from the reads. In the table there are 9,500 to 12,000 delta-chain clones, over 8% of which are singletons. The chain combines TRDV2 with TRDJ1; the match to TRDD3 covers 8 bases. Sample: blood. The origin of this receptor is a child who was a newborn, infant or young child, either healthy, febrile or measles-vaccinated (not recorded which). The CDR3 DNA is TGTGCCTGTGACACCGTCCAAATGAGTACTGGGGGGCACGATAAACTCATCTTT. Its translation is CACDTVQMSTGGHDKLIF.